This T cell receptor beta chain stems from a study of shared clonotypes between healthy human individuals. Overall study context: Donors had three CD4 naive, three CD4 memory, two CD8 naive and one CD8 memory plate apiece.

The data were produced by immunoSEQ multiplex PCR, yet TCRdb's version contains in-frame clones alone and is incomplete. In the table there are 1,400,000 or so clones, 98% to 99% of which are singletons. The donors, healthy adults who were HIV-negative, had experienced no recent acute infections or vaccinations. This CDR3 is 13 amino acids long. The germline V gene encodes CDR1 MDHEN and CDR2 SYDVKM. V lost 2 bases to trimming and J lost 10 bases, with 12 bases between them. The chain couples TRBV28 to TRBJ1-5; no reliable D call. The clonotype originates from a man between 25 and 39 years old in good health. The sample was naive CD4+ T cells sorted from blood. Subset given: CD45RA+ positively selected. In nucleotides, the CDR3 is TGTGCCAGCAGTTTAATTGGGATCAAACCCCAGCATTTT. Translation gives CASSLIGIKPQHF.